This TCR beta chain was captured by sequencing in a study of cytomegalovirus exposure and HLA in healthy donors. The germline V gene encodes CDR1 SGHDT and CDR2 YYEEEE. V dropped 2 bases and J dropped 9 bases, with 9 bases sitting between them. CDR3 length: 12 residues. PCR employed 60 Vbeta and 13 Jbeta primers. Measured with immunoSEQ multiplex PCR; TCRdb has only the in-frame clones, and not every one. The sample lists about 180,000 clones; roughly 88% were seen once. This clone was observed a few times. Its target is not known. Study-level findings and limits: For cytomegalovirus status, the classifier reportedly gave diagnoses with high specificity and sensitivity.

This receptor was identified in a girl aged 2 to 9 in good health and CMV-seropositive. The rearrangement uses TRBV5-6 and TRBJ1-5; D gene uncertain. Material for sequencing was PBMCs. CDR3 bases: TGTGCCAGCAGCTTACAGAGTCGGCCCCAGCATTTT. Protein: CASSLQSRPQHF.